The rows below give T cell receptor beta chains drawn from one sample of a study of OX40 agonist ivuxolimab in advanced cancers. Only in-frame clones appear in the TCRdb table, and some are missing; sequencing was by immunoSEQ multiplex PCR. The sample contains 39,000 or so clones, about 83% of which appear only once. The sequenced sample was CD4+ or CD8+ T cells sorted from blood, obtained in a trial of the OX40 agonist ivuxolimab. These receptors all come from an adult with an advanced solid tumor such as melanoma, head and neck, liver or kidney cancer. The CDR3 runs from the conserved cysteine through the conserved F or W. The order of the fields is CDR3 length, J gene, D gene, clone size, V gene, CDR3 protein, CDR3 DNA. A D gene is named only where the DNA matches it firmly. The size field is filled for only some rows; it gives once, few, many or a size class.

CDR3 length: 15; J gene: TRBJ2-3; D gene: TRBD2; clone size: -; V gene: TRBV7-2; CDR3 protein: CASSLLLGGTDTQYF; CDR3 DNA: TGTGCCAGCAGCTTATTACTGGGGGGGACAGATACGCAGTATTTT
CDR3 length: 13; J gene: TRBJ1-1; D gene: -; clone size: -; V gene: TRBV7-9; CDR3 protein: CASSLVVRREAFF; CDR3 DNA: TGTGCCAGCAGCTTAGTGGTCAGGCGTGAAGCTTTCTTT
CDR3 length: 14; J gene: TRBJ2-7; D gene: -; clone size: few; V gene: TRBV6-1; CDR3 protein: CASSDEAGSYEQYF; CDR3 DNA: TGTGCCAGCAGTGATGAGGCAGGGAGCTACGAGCAGTACTTC
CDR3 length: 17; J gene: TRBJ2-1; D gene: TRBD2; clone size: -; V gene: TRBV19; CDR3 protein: CASSRNRASGSYNEQFF; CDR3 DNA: TGTGCCAGTAGCCGTAACAGGGCTAGCGGGAGCTACAATGAGCAGTTCTTC
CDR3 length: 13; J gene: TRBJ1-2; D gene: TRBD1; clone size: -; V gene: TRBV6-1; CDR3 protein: CASRPGQGNGYTF; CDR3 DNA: TGTGCCAGCAGGCCAGGACAGGGAAATGGCTACACCTTC
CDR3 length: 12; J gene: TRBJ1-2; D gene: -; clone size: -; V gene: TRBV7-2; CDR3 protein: CASSLQGDGYTF; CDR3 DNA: TGTGCCAGCAGCTTACAGGGAGATGGCTACACCTTC
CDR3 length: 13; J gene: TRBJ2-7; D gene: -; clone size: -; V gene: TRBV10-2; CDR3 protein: CASRPGRTYEQYF; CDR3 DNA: TGCGCCAGCAGGCCAGGGAGGACCTACGAGCAGTACTTC
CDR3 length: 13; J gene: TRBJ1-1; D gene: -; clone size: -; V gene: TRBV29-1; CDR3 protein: CSVPGLRNTEAFF; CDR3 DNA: TGCAGCGTACCAGGACTCAGAAACACTGAAGCTTTCTTT
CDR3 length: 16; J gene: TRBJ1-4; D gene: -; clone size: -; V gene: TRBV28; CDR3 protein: CASSSEGAGTNEKLFF; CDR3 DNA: TGTGCCAGCAGTTCGGAGGGCGCGGGTACTAATGAAAAACTGTTTTTT
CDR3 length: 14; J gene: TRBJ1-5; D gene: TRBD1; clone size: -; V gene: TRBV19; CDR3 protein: CASSTGTGLRPQHF; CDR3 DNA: TGTGCCAGTAGCACCGGGACAGGGTTGCGGCCCCAGCATTTT
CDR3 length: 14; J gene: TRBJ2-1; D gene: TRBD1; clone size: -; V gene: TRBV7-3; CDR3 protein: CASSPGTGGFEQFF; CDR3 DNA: TGTGCCAGCAGCCCAGGGACAGGGGGCTTTGAGCAGTTCTTC
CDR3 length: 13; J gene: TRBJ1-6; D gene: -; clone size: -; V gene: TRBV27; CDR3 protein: CASSLQGGSPLHF; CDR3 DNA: TGTGCCAGCAGTTTGCAGGGCGGTTCACCCCTCCACTTT
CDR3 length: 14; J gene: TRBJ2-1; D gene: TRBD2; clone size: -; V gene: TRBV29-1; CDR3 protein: CSVVTSGRANEQFF; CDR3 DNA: TGCAGCGTTGTGACTAGCGGGAGGGCCAATGAGCAGTTCTTC
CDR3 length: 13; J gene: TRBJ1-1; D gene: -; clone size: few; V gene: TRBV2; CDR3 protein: CASSRGGDTEAFF; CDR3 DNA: TGTGCCAGCAGTCGTGGGGGGGACACTGAAGCTTTCTTT
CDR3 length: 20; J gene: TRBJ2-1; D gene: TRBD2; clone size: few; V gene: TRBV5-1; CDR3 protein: CASSLAAGLAGFGAYNEQFF; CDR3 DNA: TGCGCCAGCAGCTTGGCCGCGGGACTAGCGGGATTTGGTGCCTACAATGAGCAGTTCTTC
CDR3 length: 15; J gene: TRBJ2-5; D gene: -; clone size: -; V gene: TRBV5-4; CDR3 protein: CASSLVPSGGETQYF; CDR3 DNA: TGTGCCAGCAGCTTGGTCCCCTCGGGGGGCGAGACCCAGTACTTC
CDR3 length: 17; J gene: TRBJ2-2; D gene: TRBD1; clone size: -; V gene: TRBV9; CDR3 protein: CASSVASETGGAGELFF; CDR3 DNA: TGTGCCAGCAGCGTAGCTTCGGAGACAGGGGGCGCCGGGGAGCTGTTTTTT
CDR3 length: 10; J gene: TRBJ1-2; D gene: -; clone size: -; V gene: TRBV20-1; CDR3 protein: CSASQAGYTF; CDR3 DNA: TGCAGTGCTTCCCAGGCGGGCTACACCTTC
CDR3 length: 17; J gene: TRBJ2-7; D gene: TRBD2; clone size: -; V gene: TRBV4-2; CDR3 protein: CASSHSTSGGGSYEQYF; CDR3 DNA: TGTGCCAGCAGCCACAGCACTAGCGGGGGTGGCTCCTACGAGCAGTACTTC
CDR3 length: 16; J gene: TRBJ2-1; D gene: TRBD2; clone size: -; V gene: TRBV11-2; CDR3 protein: CASSRDSGGSYNEQFF; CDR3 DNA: TGTGCCAGCAGCCGTGATAGCGGGGGGTCCTACAATGAGCAGTTCTTC
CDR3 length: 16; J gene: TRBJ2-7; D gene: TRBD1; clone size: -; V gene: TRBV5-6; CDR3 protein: CASSSDPDRGSYEQYF; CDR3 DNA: TGTGCCAGCAGCTCGGATCCGGACAGGGGCTCCTACGAGCAGTACTTC
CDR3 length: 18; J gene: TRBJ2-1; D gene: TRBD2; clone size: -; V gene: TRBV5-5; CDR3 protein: CASSLDLLAGGGYNEQFF; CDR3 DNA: TGTGCCAGCAGCTTGGATTTGCTAGCGGGAGGGGGATACAATGAGCAGTTCTTC